This T cell receptor (beta chain) was captured in a study of blood T cell repertoires in COVID-19. Study-wide background: Researchers got acute and convalescent COVID-19 samples from the United States, Italy and Spain. PBMCs, B-cell-depleted T cells, or T cells provided the cDNA or gDNA that made up the material.

Method: immunoSEQ multiplex PCR; TCRdb's copy keeps in-frame clones and lacks some. This sample has over 120,000 clones, with nearly 80% found just once. Participants, about 18 to 90 years old, spanned 25 or so US areas. Clinical history as reported by participants underpinned cohort assignment. Germline CDR1 reads GTSNPN; CDR2 reads SVGIG (reference sequence). This CDR3 contains 15 residues. With V trimmed by 0 bases and J by 5 bases, 9 bases remained unmatched. Material for sequencing was PBMCs or T cells enriched from blood (not recorded which). The chain recombines TRBV30 with TRBJ1-1, with 7 bases identical to TRBD1. The TCR originated in a woman aged 45-65 years who had recovered from COVID-19. The CDR3 loop is CAWSVLAGGGTEAFF. Here the CDR3 DNA reads TGTGCCTGGAGTGTACTGGCAGGGGGAGGAACTGAAGCTTTCTTT.